These T cell receptor beta chains were read from a single sample in a study of early T cells in non-severe SARS-CoV-2 infection. TCRdb fed the 5' RACE reads into MiXCR, producing one record per CDR3 protein. The sample contains 50,000 or so distinct CDR3 sequences, approximately 12% of which appear only once. Sequenced sample: whole blood. These receptors originate from an adult who was a healthcare worker with PCR-confirmed SARS-CoV-2 infection or an uninfected control (not recorded which). Each CDR3 is given with its conserved first and last residue. D genes are given only for firm matches. Not all rows give a size; the values are once, few, many and, for expanded clones, a class.

cdr3_aa cdr3_nt j_call clone_size v_call d_call
CASSAGTSGRLGDTQYF TGTGCCAGCAGCGCGGGGACTAGCGGGAGATTGGGAGATACGCAGTATTTT TRBJ2-3 few TRBV9 TRBD2
CASSQGTGGGQPQHF TGCGCCAGCAGCCAGGGGACAGGGGGAGGACAGCCCCAGCATTTT TRBJ1-5 many TRBV4-3 TRBD1
CSVEAEGRAFF TGCAGCGTTGAAGCCGAGGGACGAGCTTTCTTT TRBJ1-1 many TRBV29-1 NA
CASSYLGQGEETQYF TGTGCCAGCAGTTATTTGGGACAGGGAGAGGAGACCCAGTACTTC TRBJ2-5 few TRBV6-9 TRBD1
CASSTRQGHEQFF TGTGCCAGCAGCACGAGGCAGGGGCATGAGCAGTTCTTC TRBJ2-1 many TRBV7-2 NA
CASSLKGLGTEAFF TGTGCCAGCAGCTTAAAGGGCCTGGGCACTGAAGCTTTCTTT TRBJ1-1 NA TRBV7-2 NA
CASKRGIQETQYF TGTGCCAGCAAAAGGGGGATACAAGAGACCCAGTACTTC TRBJ2-5 few TRBV12-3/TRBV12-4 NA
CASSNTGFIGYTF TGTGCCAGCAGTAATACAGGGTTCATAGGCTACACCTTC TRBJ1-2 few TRBV28 NA
CSVPGQGLYEQYF TGCAGCGTTCCGGGACAGGGCCTCTACGAGCAGTACTTC TRBJ2-7 few TRBV29-1 TRBD1
CASSYGAGDRPQHF TGTGCCAGCAGTTACGGGGCAGGGGACCGGCCCCAGCATTTT TRBJ1-5 NA TRBV6-5 NA
CASSGLSYEQYF TGTGCCAGTAGTGGACTATCCTACGAGCAGTACTTC TRBJ2-7 few TRBV19 NA
CASSEGERVPLHF TGTGCCAGCAGCGAAGGGGAGCGAGTACCCCTCCACTTT TRBJ1-6 NA TRBV2 NA
CASSKCRGQYNEQFF TGTGCCAGCAGCAAATGCAGGGGACAGTACAATGAGCAGTTCTTC TRBJ2-1 NA TRBV21-1 NA
CAWSEIVYEQYF TGTGCCTGGAGTGAGATAGTCTACGAGCAGTACTTC TRBJ2-7 few TRBV30 NA
CAISESILPPYNEQFF TGTGCCATCAGTGAGTCGATCTTACCCCCCTACAATGAGCAGTTCTTC TRBJ2-1 NA TRBV10-3 NA
CAISEAGTGELFF TGTGCCATCAGTGAGGCGGGGACCGGGGAGCTGTTTTTT TRBJ2-2 many TRBV10-3 NA
CASSWASAPTSSGANVLTF TGCGCCAGCAGCTGGGCGTCGGCACCAACTTCCTCTGGGGCCAACGTCCTGACTTTC TRBJ2-6 NA TRBV5-1 NA
CASSYLQGNEQFF TGTGCCAGCAGCTACCTACAGGGCAATGAGCAGTTCTTC TRBJ2-1 few TRBV7-2 NA
CSARDIGERENTEAFF TGCAGTGCTAGAGACATAGGGGAAAGGGAGAACACTGAAGCTTTCTTT TRBJ1-1 many TRBV20-1 NA
CASSPTLGYEQYF TGTGCCAGCAGTCCTACCCTAGGGTACGAGCAGTACTTC TRBJ2-7 medium-sized TRBV27 NA
CASTSNNEKLFF TGTGCCAGCACTTCCAATAATGAAAAACTGTTTTTT TRBJ1-4 many TRBV6-6 NA
CASSPRGSGANVLTF TGTGCCAGCAGCCCCCGGGGCTCGGGGGCCAACGTCCTGACTTTC TRBJ2-6 few TRBV6-6 NA
CASKLTGTANSPLHF TGTGCCAGCAAATTAACCGGGACAGCTAATTCACCCCTCCACTTT TRBJ1-6 few TRBV7-6 TRBD1
CASSYSNYEQYF TGTGCCAGCAGTTACTCGAACTACGAGCAGTACTTC TRBJ2-7 many TRBV6-2/TRBV6-3 NA
CASSLKGRFRTGELFF TGTGCCAGCAGTTTAAAAGGGCGTTTCCGCACCGGGGAGCTGTTTTTT TRBJ2-2 many TRBV27 NA
CASSPQPEMSEQYF TGTGCCAGCTCACCACAGCCGGAGATGAGTGAGCAGTACTTC TRBJ2-7 few TRBV18 NA